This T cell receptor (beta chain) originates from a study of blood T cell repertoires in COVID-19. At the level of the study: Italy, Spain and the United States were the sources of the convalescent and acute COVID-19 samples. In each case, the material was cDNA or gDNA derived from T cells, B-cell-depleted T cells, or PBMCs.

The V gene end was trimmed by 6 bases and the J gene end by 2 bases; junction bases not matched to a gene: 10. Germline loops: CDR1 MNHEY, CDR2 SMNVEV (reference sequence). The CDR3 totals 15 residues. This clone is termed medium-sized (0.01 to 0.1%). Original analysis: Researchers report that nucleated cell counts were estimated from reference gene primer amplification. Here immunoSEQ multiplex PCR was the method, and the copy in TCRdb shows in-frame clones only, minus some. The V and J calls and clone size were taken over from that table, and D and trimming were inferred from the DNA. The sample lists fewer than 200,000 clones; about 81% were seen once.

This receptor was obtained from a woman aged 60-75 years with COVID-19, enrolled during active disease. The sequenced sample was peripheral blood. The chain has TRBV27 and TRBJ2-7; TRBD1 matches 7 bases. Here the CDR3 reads CASRDLDRLTYEQYF. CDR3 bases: TGTGCCAGCAGGGACTTGGACAGGCTGACCTACGAGCAGTACTTC.